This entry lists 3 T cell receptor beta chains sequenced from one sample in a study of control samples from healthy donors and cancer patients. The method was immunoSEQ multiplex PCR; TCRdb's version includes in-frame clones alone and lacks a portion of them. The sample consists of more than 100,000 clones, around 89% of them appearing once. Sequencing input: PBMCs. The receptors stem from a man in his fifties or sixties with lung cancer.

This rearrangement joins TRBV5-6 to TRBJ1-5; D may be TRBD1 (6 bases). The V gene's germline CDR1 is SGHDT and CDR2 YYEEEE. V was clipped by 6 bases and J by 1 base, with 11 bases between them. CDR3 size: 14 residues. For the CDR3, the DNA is TGTGCCAGCACTCTGGGACACAGCAATCAGCCCCAGCATTTT. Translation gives CASTLGHSNQPQHF.

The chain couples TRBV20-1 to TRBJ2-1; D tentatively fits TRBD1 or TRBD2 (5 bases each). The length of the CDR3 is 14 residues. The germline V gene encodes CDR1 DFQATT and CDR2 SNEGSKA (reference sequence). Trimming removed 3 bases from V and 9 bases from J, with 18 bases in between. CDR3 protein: CSASQGPYRPEQFF. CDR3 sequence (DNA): TGCAGTGCTAGTCAGGGACCATACCGGCCTGAGCAGTTCTTC.

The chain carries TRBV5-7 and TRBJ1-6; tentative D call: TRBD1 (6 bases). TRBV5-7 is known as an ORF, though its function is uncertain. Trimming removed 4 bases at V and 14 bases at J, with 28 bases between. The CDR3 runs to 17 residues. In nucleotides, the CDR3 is TGTGCCAGCAGCCACCCGGGACAAGCAGCTCAAATTCGGTCCCTCCACTTT. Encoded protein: CASSHPGQAAQIRSLHF.